Presented here are 25 T cell receptor beta chains from one specimen sequenced in a study of early T cells in non-severe SARS-CoV-2 infection. A single record per CDR3 protein comes from TCRdb applying MiXCR to the 5' RACE reads. The sample carries about 58,000 distinct CDR3 sequences, roughly 13% recorded once. The sequenced sample consisted of whole blood. The receptor set was obtained from an adult who was a healthcare worker with PCR-confirmed SARS-CoV-2 infection or an uninfected control (not recorded which).

This clonotype has ten or more counts. The chain is built from TRBV18 and TRBJ2-4; 7 nucleotides line up with TRBD1. Germline V gene sequence: CDR1 KGHSH, CDR2 LQKENI. J gave up 4 bases and V 0 bases, and 0 bases lay outside the gene matches. CDR3 size: 14 residues. The CDR3 sequence: CASSPPTGKNIQYF. In nucleotides, the CDR3 is TGTGCCAGCTCACCACCGACAGGGAAAAACATTCAGTACTTC.

A few counts support this clonotype. The genes are TRBV7-3 and TRBJ2-1; TRBD2 matches 9 bases. From germline, CDR1 is SGHTA and CDR2 FQGTGA. With V trimmed by 3 bases and J by 10 bases, 1 base remained unmatched. This CDR3 contains 12 residues. This chain's CDR3 is CASSFSGGEQFF. The CDR3 region has the DNA TGTGCCAGCAGCTTCAGCGGGGGGGAGCAGTTCTTC.

This clonotype has ten or more counts. The chain uses TRBV4-3 and TRBJ1-4, with D possibly being TRBD1 (5 bases). CDR1 is LGHNA and CDR2 is YSLEER in the germline V gene. The length of the CDR3 is 15 residues. Trimming cost V 0 bases and J 7 bases, with 12 bases left between them. The CDR3 loop is CASSQESTVAEKLFF. CDR3 nucleotides: TGCGCCAGCAGCCAAGAATCGACAGTTGCTGAAAAACTGTTTTTT.

This clonotype was seen at least ten times. This chain links TRBV24-1 with TRBJ2-1, with 10 bases aligning to TRBD2. The CDR3 is 16 residues long. Germline V CDR1 and CDR2: KGHDR, SFDVKD. Germline trimming cut 4 bases from V and 4 bases from J; bases unmatched to any gene: 6. CDR3 sequence (DNA): TGTGCCACCAGTGACCGACTAGCGGGTTCTTACAATGAGCAGTTCTTC. This translates into CATSDRLAGSYNEQFF.

This chain links TRBV12-3 or TRBV12-4 with TRBJ1-3; no firm D call. Trimming pared 6 bases from V and 0 bases from J, leaving 12 bases between. The CDR3 sequence is 15 residues long. This chain's CDR3 is CASSLGRSSGNTIYF. The CDR3 DNA sequence: TGTGCCAGCAGCCTCGGCCGGAGCTCTGGAAACACCATATATTTT.

The table lists this clonotype with many counts. Germline and junction disagree at one end, which may indicate a read error. The J gene is TRBJ2-7, the V gene TRBV29-1; 7 bases agree with TRBD1. This CDR3 spans 12 amino acids. CDR1 and CDR2 (germline): SQVTM, ANQGSEA. DNA for the CDR3: TGCAGCGTTAAAGAGGGCCCGGGACAGCCTTTCTTC. As protein: CSVKEGPGQPFF.

This clonotype came up many times. V gene TRBV6-2 or TRBV6-3 combines with J gene TRBJ2-7; TRBD2 agrees at 14 bases. The CDR3 extends over 17 amino acids. Germline V gene data show CDR1 as MNHEY and CDR2 as SVGEGT. With V trimmed by 4 bases and J by 3 bases, 8 bases remained unmatched. The CDR3 DNA is TGTGCCAGCAGTTCGAACTTCGGGACTAGCGGGAGCTACGAGCAGTACTTC. Translating it yields CASSSNFGTSGSYEQYF.

This clonotype was seen more than once but under ten times. The CDR3 nucleotides read TGTGCCAGCAGTTTGAGATTCGGACAGGGAGGAACTAATGAAAAACTGTTTTTT. It codes for CASSLRFGQGGTNEKLFF. The chain recombines TRBV27 with TRBJ1-4; 8 bases match TRBD1. J gave up 1 base and V 3 bases, and 10 bases lay outside the gene matches. The CDR3 runs to 18 residues. Germline V gene lookup returns CDR1 MNHEY and CDR2 SMNVEV (reference sequence).

The sample holds a few counts of this clonotype. This chain links TRBV6-1 with TRBJ2-3; D is ambiguous. CDR1 and CDR2 (germline): MNHNS, SASEGT. The CDR3 is 15 residues long. The ends were cut back, 7 bases at V and 0 bases at J, with 14 bases in the middle. The DNA for the CDR3 is TGTGCCAGCAAGGTTTGGTCTACTAGCACAGATACGCAGTATTTT. Translating gives CASKVWSTSTDTQYF.

This clonotype was seen a few times. V gene TRBV3-1 combines with J gene TRBJ1-2, with 9 bases lining up with TRBD1. Germline loops: CDR1 LGHDT, CDR2 YNNKEL (reference sequence). This CDR3 contains 19 residues. V lost 0 bases and J lost 3; bases outside the gene matches: 14. The CDR3 coding sequence is TGTGCCAGCAGCCAAGATATACGGACAGGGGACCTCCCGGACTATGGCTACACCTTC. It encodes CASSQDIRTGDLPDYGYTF.

This clonotype was seen only a few times. The chain carries TRBV6-5 and TRBJ1-5; D is ambiguous. Per the germline V gene, CDR1 is MNHEY and CDR2 is SVGAGI. Trimming left V 6 bases short and J 6 bases short, with 15 bases between. This CDR3 has 14 residues. The CDR3 here is CASSPRRGFQPQHF. CDR3 nucleotides: TGTGCCAGCAGCCCCCGGCGGGGTTTTCAGCCCCAGCATTTT.

This clonotype has only a few counts. The rearrangement uses TRBV11-2 and TRBJ1-1; the D is unclear. The length of the CDR3 is 14 residues. Germline-derived CDR1 and CDR2 are SGHAT and FQNNGV. V shed 2 bases and J shed 4 bases, with 11 bases lying between them. The CDR3 spells CASSLRVTSTEAFF. CDR3 nucleotides: TGTGCCAGCAGCTTACGGGTCACCAGCACTGAAGCTTTCTTT.

This clonotype was detected many times. The V and J genes are TRBV5-1 and TRBJ2-5, with D possibly being TRBD1 (5 bases). The germline gives CDR1 SGHRS, CDR2 YFSETQ. This CDR3 is 14 amino acids long. The V gene lost 0 bases and the J gene lost 5 bases, with 11 bases spanning the gap. The chain's CDR3 is CASSLVTGTETQYF. Here the CDR3 DNA reads TGCGCCAGCAGCTTGGTTACAGGAACGGAGACCCAGTACTTC.

The V gene is TRBV6-6, the J gene TRBJ2-1, with TRBD2 matching 10 bases. The CDR3 contains 15 residues. Trimming cost V 6 bases and J 3 bases; bases outside gene matches: 5. CDR1 is MNHNY and CDR2 is SVGAGI in the germline V gene (reference sequence). CDR3 amino acids: CASSRASGSYNEQFF. The CDR3 DNA reads TGTGCCAGCAGCCGCGCTAGCGGGAGCTACAATGAGCAGTTCTTC.

The chain carries TRBV29-1 and TRBJ2-7, with 7 nucleotides matching TRBD2. The CDR3 sequence is 14 residues long. V gave up 0 bases and J gave up 1 base; unmatched junction bases: 3. The germline V gene encodes CDR1 SQVTM and CDR2 ANQGSEA. For the CDR3, the DNA is TGCAGCGTTGAAGACACTAGCGTGTCCTACGAGCAGTACTTC. Amino acid sequence: CSVEDTSVSYEQYF.

In this sample, this clonotype turned up many times. This chain uses TRBV6-2 or TRBV6-3 with TRBJ1-1, with 8 bases fitting TRBD1. Germline V lookup: CDR1 MNHEY, CDR2 SVGEGT. The CDR3 has 16 residues. V gave up 4 bases and J gave up 0 bases; unmatched junction bases: 7. The CDR3 sequence: CASSSRTGTLNTEAFF. The DNA of the CDR3 is TGTGCCAGCAGTTCCCGGACAGGGACCCTGAACACTGAAGCTTTCTTT.

This clonotype was observed many times. The chain uses TRBV7-2 and TRBJ1-2; D not certain. V was trimmed by 0 bases and J by 4 bases, leaving 9 bases between them. Germline V lookup: CDR1 SGHTA, CDR2 FQGNSA. CDR3 length: 14 residues. The CDR3 sequence is CASSLAPISYGYTF. CDR3 sequence (DNA): TGTGCCAGCAGCTTAGCCCCGATTTCCTATGGCTACACCTTC.

This clonotype was detected ten times or more. V and J are TRBV7-2 and TRBJ2-3, with 14 bases lining up with TRBD2. Germline V gene lookup returns CDR1 SGHTA and CDR2 FQGNSA. The CDR3 is 17 residues long. After removal of 2 bases from V and 4 bases from J, the junction contained 5 bases not matched to a gene. CDR3 in amino acids: CASSLRTSGGLADTQYF. Written as DNA, the CDR3 is TGTGCCAGCAGCTTAAGGACTAGCGGGGGGTTAGCAGATACGCAGTATTTT.

This clonotype was counted a few times. The chain employs TRBV7-3 and TRBJ2-1; D not resolved. The length of the CDR3 is 14 residues. Per the germline V gene, CDR1 is SGHTA and CDR2 is FQGTGA. Trimming removed 0 bases at V and 8 bases at J, with 11 bases between. The DNA for the CDR3 is TGTGCCAGCAGCTTAACGCGGTCGCCGGATGAGCAGTTCTTC. It translates to CASSLTRSPDEQFF. The variable domain in full, completed from reference TRBV7-3 and TRBJ2-1, reads GAGVSQTPSNKVTEKGKYVELRCDPISGHTALYWYRQSLGQGPEFLIYFQGTGAADDSGLPNDRFFAVRPEGSVSTLKIQRTERGDSAVYLCASSLTRSPDEQFFGPGTRLTVL.

The J gene is TRBJ2-5, the V gene TRBV5-5, with 7 bases identical to TRBD1. Germline lookup yields CDR1 SGHKS and CDR2 YYEKEE (reference sequence). This CDR3 comprises 14 residues. The J segment lost 2 bases and the V segment lost 4 bases, leaving 5 bases of the junction unmatched. The CDR3 is CASSVTGYQETQYF. As DNA, the CDR3 is TGTGCCAGCAGCGTGACAGGGTATCAAGAGACCCAGTACTTC.

The sample holds a few counts of this clonotype. V usage is TRBV6-2 or TRBV6-3 and J usage is TRBJ2-7, with TRBD1 identical over 9 bases. Trimming removed 4 bases from V and 2 bases from J; junction bases left unmatched: 6. Per the germline V gene, CDR1 is MNHEY and CDR2 is SVGEGT. This CDR3 is built from 15 residues. The CDR3: CASSSKDRGAYEQYF. The DNA for the CDR3 is TGTGCCAGCAGTTCCAAGGACAGGGGAGCCTACGAGCAGTACTTC.

This chain connects TRBV28 to TRBJ2-5; D is perhaps TRBD2 (6 bases). Per germline, CDR1 MDHEN and CDR2 SYDVKM. The CDR3 length is 12 residues. V lost 6 bases and J lost 7, with 12 bases in between. The CDR3 loop is CASREGVGTQYF. The CDR3 DNA follows: TGTGCCAGCAGGGAGGGAGTAGGGACCCAGTACTTC.

This sequence joins TRBV6-5 and TRBJ1-1; D is unclear. Trimming removed 10 bases from V and 0 bases from J, with 9 bases in between. The CDR3 is 12 amino acids. Germline V gene sequence: CDR1 MNHEY, CDR2 SVGAGI. CDR3 nucleotide sequence: TGTGCCACCTTTCAATTGAACACTGAAGCTTTCTTT. Protein: CATFQLNTEAFF.

The table lists this clonotype with a few counts. This chain uses TRBV10-3 with TRBJ1-1, with D hard to call. Germline V gene data show CDR1 as ENHRY and CDR2 as SYGVKD. This CDR3 contains 14 residues. Trimming shortened V by 8 bases and J by 6 bases, and 19 bases separated the two germline ends. Here the CDR3 DNA reads TGTGCCATCGCTCTAGAACAGCCGTGGGCTGAAGCTTTCTTT. Amino acid sequence: CAIALEQPWAEAFF.

Sample share makes this clonotype medium-sized. The CDR3 here is CASSSGDTGELFF. CDR3 sequence (DNA): TGTGCCAGCAGCTCAGGAGACACCGGGGAGCTGTTTTTT. The rearrangement links TRBV11-2 to TRBJ2-2; no clear D. V gave up 4 bases and J gave up 3 bases, with 6 bases separating them. The CDR3 sequence is 13 residues long. CDR1 and CDR2 from the germline V gene are SGHAT and FQNNGV.